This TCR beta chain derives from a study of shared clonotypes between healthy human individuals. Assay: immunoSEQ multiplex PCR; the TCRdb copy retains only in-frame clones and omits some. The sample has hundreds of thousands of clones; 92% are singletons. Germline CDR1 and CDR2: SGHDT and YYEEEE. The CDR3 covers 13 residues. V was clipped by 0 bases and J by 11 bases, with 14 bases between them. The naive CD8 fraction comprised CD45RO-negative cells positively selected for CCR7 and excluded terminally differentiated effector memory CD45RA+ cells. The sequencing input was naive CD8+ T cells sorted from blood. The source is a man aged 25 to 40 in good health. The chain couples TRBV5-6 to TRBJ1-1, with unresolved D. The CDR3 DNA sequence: TGTGCCAGCAGCTTGGTGGGCCAAGTGTCGGCTTTCTTT. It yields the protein CASSLVGQVSAFF. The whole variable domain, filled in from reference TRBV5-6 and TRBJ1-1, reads DAGVTQSPTHLIKTRGQQVTLRCSPKSGHDTVSWYQQALGQGPQFIFQYYEEEERQRGNFPDRFSGHQFPNYSSELNVNALLLGDSALYLCASSLVGQVSAFFGQGTRLTVV.